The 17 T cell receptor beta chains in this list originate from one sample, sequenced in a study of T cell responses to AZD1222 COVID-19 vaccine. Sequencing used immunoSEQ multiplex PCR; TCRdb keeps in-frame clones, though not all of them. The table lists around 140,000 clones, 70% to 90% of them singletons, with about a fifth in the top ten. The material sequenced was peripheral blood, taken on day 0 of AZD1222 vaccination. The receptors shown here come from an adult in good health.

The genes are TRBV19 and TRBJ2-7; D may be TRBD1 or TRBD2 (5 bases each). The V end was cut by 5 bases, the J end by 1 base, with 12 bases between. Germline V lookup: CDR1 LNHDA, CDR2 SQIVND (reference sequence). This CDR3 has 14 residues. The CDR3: CASSLGTVSYEQYF. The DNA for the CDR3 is TGTGCCAGTAGTCTGGGGACGGTTTCCTACGAGCAGTACTTC.

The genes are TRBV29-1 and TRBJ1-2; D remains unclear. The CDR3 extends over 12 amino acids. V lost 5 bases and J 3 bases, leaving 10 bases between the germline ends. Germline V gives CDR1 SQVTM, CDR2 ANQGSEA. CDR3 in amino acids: CSVHYGHYGYTF. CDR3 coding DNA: TGCAGCGTTCATTACGGGCACTATGGCTACACCTTC. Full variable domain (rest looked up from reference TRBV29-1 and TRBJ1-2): SAVISQKPSRDICQRGTSLTIQCQVDSQVTMMFWYRQQPGQSLTLIATANQGSEATYESGFVIDKFPISRPNLTFSTLTVSNMSPEDSSIYLCSVHYGHYGYTFGSGTRLTVV.

The CDR3 region is CASSYDRGRNSPLHF. In DNA form, the CDR3 reads TGTGCCAGCAGTTACGACAGGGGACGTAATTCACCCCTCCACTTT. The V and J genes are TRBV6-5 and TRBJ1-6, with 8 bases identical to TRBD1. This CDR3 has 15 amino acids. Germline V gene data show CDR1 as MNHEY and CDR2 as SVGAGI. Losses at the gene ends were 2 bases for V and 6 bases for J; bases not matched to a gene: 3.

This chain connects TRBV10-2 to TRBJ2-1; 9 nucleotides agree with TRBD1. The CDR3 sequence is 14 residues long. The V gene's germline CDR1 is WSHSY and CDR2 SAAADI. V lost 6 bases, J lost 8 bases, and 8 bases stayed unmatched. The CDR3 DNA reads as TGCGCCAGCAGGGCCGGGACAGGGACGGATGAGCAGTTCTTC. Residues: CASRAGTGTDEQFF.

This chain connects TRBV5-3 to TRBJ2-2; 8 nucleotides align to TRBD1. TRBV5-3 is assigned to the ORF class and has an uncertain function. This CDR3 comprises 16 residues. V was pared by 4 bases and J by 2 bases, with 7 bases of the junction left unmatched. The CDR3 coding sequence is TGTGCCAGAAGCGAGACAGGGGCCACCAACACCGGGGAGCTGTTTTTT. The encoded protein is CARSETGATNTGELFF.

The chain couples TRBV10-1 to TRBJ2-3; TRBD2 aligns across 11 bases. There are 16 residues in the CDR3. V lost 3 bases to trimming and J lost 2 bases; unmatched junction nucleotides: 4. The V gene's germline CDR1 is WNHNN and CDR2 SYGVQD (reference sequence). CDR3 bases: TGCGCCAGCAGTGACACGACTAGCGGGGACACAGATACGCAGTATTTT. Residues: CASSDTTSGDTDTQYF.

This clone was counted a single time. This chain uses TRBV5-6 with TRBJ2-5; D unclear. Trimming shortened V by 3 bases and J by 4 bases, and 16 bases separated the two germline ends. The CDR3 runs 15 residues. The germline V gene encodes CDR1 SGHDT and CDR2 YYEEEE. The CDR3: CASSSKGRKRETQYF. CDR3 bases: TGTGCCAGCAGCTCAAAGGGCAGGAAAAGAGAGACCCAGTACTTC.

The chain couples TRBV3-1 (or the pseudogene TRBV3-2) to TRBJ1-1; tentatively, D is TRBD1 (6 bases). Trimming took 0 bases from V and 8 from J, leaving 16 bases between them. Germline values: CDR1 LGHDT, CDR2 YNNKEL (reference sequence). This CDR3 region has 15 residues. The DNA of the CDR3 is TGTGCCAGCAGCCAAGATGGAGTAGGACAGCGAGAAGCTTTCTTT. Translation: CASSQDGVGQREAFF.

In nucleotides, the CDR3 is TGTGCCACCAGCACCGGGCAGGGTAAGAACACTGAAGCTTTCTTT. Translating it yields CATSTGQGKNTEAFF. The genes are TRBV15 and TRBJ1-1, with D possibly matching TRBD1 (5 bases). CDR3 length equals 15 residues. Germline CDR1 reads LNHNV; CDR2 reads YYDKDF (reference sequence). Trimming stripped 4 bases from V and 1 base from J, with 13 bases between.

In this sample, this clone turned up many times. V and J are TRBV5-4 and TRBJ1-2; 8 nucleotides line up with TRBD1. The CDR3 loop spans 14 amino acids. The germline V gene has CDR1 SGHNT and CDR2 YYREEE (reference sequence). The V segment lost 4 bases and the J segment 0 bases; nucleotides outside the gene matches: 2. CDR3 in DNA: TGTGCCAGCAGCCTACAGGGGGCTAACTATGGCTACACCTTC. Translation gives CASSLQGANYGYTF.

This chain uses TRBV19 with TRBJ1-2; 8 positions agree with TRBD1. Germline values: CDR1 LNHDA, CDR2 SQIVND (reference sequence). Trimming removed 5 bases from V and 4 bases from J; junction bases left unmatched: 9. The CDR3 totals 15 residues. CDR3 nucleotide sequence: TGTGCCAGTAGTTCGGCGACAGGGGTGATCTATGGCTACACCTTC. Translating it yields CASSSATGVIYGYTF.

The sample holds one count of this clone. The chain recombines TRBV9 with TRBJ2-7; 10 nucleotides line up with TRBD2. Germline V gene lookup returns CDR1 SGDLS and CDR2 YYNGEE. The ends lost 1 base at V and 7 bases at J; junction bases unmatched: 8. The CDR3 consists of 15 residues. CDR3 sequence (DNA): TGTGCCAGCAGCGTAAGCGGGGGGGCCCTGGGGGAGCAGTACTTC. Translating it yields CASSVSGGALGEQYF.

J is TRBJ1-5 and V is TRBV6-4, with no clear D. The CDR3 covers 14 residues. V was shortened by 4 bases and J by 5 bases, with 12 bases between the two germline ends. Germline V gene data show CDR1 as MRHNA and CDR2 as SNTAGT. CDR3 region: CASSVRQRDQPQHF. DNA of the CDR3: TGTGCCAGCAGTGTACGGCAGCGCGATCAGCCCCAGCATTTT.

Here the CDR3 DNA reads TGCGCCAGCAGCTTGGGACAGAACTACAATGAGCAGTTCTTC. Amino acids: CASSLGQNYNEQFF. The V call is TRBV5-1, the J call TRBJ2-1; possible D gene TRBD1, 5 bases. V was shortened by 0 bases and J by 3 bases, with 7 bases between the two germline ends. CDR3 length: 14 residues. The V gene's germline CDR1 is SGHRS and CDR2 YFSETQ.

CDR3 sequence (DNA): TGTGCCAGCGGCGGGGGGGCCGGTTCCTACAATGAGCAGTTCTTC. The encoded protein is CASGGGAGSYNEQFF. The chain links TRBV6-1 to TRBJ2-1; 9 bases agree with TRBD2. CDR1 is MNHNS, CDR2 SASEGT, per germline. The CDR3 is made up of 15 amino acids. J lost 1 base, V lost 8 bases, and 6 bases had no gene match.

CDR3 bases: TGTGCCAGCAGTTTTAACAGCATTGAGCAGTTCTTC. Residues: CASSFNSIEQFF. V usage is TRBV12-3 or TRBV12-4 and J usage is TRBJ2-1; D is unclear. The V and J ends lost 3 bases and 9 bases respectively, with 9 bases between them. The CDR3 consists of 12 residues.

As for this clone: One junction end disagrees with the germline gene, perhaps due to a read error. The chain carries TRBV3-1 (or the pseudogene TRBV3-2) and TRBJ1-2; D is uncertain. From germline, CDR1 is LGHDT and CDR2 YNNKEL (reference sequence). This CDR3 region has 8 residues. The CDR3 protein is CASSHRYF. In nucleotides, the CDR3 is TGTGCCAGCAGCCACCGATACTTC.